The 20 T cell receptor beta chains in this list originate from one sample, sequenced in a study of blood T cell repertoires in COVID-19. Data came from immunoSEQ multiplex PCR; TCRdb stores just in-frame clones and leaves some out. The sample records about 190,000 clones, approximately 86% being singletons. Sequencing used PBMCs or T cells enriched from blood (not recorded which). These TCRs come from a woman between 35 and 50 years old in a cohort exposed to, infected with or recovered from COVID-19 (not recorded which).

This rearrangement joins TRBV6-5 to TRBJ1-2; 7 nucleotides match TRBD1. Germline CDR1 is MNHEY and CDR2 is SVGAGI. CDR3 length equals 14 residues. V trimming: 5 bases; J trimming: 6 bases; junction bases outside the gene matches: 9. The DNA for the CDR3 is TGTGCCAGCAGTATCACCGGGACAGCTGATGGCTACACCTTC. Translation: CASSITGTADGYTF.

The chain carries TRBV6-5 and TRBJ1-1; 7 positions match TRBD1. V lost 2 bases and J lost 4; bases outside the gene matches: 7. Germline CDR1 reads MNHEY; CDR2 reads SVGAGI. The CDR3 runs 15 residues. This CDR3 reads CASSYSPTGVTEAFF. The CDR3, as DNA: TGTGCCAGCAGTTACAGTCCAACAGGGGTCACTGAAGCTTTCTTT.

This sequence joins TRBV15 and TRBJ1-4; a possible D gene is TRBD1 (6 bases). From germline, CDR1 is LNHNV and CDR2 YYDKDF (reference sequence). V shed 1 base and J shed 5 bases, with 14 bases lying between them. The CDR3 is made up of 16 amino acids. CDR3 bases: TGTGCCACCAGCAGAGGTTGGACAGAGGCGAATGAAAAACTGTTTTTT. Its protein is CATSRGWTEANEKLFF. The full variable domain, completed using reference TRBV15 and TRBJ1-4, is DAMVIQNPRYQVTQFGKPVTLSCSQTLNHNVMYWYQQKSSQAPKLLFHYYDKDFNNEADTPDNFQSRRPNTSFCFLDIRSPGLGDTAMYLCATSRGWTEANEKLFFGSGTQLSVL.

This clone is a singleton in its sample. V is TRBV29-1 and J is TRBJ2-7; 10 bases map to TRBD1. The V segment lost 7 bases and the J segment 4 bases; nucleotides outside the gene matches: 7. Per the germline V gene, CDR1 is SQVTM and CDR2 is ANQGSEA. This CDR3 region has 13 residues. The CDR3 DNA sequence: TGCAGCGGGGGGGACAGGGGAACATACGAGCAGTACTTC. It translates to CSGGDRGTYEQYF.

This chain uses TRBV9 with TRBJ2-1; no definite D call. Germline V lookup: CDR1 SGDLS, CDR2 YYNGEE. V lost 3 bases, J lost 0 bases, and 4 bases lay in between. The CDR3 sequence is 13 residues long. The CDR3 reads CASSAVSYNEQFF. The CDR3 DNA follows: TGTGCCAGCAGCGCGGTCTCCTACAATGAGCAGTTCTTC.

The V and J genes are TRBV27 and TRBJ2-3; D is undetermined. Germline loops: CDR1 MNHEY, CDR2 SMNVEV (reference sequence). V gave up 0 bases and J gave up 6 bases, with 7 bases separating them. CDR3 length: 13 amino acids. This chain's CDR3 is CASSLSGRDTQYF. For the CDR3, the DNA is TGTGCCAGCAGTTTATCTGGCAGGGATACGCAGTATTTT.

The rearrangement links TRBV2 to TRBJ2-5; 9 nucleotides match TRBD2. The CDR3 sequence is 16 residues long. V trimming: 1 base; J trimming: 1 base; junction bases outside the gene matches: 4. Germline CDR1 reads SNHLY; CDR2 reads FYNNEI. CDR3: CASSEGVAGAQETQYF. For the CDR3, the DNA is TGTGCCAGCAGTGAAGGGGTAGCGGGGGCCCAAGAGACCCAGTACTTC.

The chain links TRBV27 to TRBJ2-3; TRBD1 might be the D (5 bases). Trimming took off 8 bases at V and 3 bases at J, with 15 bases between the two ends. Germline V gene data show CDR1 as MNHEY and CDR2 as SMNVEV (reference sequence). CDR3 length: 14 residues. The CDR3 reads CASWVGRGTDTQYF. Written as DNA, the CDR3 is TGTGCCAGCTGGGTCGGTAGGGGAACAGATACGCAGTATTTT.

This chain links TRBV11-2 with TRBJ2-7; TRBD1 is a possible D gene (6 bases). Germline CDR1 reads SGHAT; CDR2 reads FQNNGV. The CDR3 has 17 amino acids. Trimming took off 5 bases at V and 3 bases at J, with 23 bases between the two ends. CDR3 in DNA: TGTGCCAGCAGCCCATCCCTTTCCCGGGACACCATCTACGAGCAGTACTTC. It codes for CASSPSLSRDTIYEQYF.

This CDR3 is CASSVRVGTGFTGELFF. The CDR3 DNA follows: TGTGCCAGCAGTGTGAGGGTCGGGACAGGTTTCACCGGGGAGCTGTTTTTT. V usage is TRBV2 and J usage is TRBJ2-2; 8 nucleotides line up with TRBD1. V shed 4 bases and J 4 bases; nucleotides not matched to a gene: 11. Looked up from germline, CDR1 is SNHLY and CDR2 is FYNNEI. This CDR3 contains 17 residues. The whole variable domain, remainder taken from reference TRBV2 and TRBJ2-2, is EPEVTQTPSHQVTQMGQEVILRCVPISNHLYFYWYRQILGQKVEFLVSFYNNEISEKSEIFDDQFSVERPDGSNFTLKIRSTKLEDSAMYFCASSVRVGTGFTGELFFGEGSRLTVL.

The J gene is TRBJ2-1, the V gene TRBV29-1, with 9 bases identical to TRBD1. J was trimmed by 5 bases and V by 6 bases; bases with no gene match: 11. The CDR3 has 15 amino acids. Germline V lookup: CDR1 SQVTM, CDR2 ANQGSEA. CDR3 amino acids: CSVSRDREVNNEQFF. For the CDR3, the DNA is TGCAGCGTCTCCCGGGACAGGGAGGTTAACAATGAGCAGTTCTTC.

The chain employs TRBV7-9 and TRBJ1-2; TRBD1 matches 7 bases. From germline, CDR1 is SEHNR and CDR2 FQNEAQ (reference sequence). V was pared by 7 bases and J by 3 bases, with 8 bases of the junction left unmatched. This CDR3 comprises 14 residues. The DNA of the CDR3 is TGTGCCAGCAACAAACAGGGGCTCGACTATGGCTACACCTTC. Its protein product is CASNKQGLDYGYTF.

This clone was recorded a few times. The CDR3 DNA reads TGTGCCAGCAGCCAAGATCCCCCAGAGACAGGGTTCGGCTACGAGCAGTACTTC. It is translated as CASSQDPPETGFGYEQYF. The V and J genes are TRBV4-2 and TRBJ2-7, with TRBD1 matching over 7 bases. Per the germline V gene, CDR1 is LGHNA and CDR2 is YNFKEQ. V was clipped by 0 bases and J by 3 bases; unmatched bases: 14. This CDR3 contains 18 residues.

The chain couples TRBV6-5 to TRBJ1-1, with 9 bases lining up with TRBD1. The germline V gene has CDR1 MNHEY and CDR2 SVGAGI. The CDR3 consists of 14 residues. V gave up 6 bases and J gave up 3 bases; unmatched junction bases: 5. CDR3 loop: CASSQDRGDTEAFF. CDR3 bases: TGTGCCAGCAGCCAGGACAGGGGTGACACTGAAGCTTTCTTT.

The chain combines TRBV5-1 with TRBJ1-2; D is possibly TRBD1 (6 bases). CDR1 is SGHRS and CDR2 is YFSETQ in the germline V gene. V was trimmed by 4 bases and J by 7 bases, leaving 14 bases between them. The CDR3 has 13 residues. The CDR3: CASSEDSNSGYTF. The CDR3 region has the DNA TGCGCCAGCAGCGAGGACAGTAATTCTGGCTACACCTTC.

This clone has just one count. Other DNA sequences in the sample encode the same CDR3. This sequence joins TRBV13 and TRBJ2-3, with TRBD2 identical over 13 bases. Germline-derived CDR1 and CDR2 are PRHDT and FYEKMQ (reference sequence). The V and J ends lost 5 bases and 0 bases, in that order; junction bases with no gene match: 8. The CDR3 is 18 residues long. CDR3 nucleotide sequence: TGTGCCAGCAGCCCCTCCGGGACTAGCGGGGCTAGCACAGATACGCAGTATTTT. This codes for CASSPSGTSGASTDTQYF.

The DNA for the CDR3 is TGTGCCAGCAGCTTAGCAGGGGCGACAGCGGGCTACGAGCAGTACTTC. Protein: CASSLAGATAGYEQYF. This chain joins TRBV7-2 and TRBJ2-7, with D perhaps matching TRBD2 (6 bases). V shed 0 bases and J shed 3 bases, with 15 bases lying between them. The V gene's germline CDR1 is SGHTA and CDR2 FQGNSA. CDR3 size: 16 residues. The full variable domain, its missing parts supplied by reference TRBV7-2 and TRBJ2-7, is GAGVSQSPSNKVTEKGKDVELRCDPISGHTALYWYRQSLGQGLEFLIYFQGNSAPDKSGLPSDRFSAERTGGSVSTLTIQRTQQEDSAVYLCASSLAGATAGYEQYFGPGTRLTVT.

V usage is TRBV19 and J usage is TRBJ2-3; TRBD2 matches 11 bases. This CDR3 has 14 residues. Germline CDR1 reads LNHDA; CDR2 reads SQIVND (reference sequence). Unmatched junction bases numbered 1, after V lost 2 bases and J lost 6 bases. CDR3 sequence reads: CASSITSGSDTQYF. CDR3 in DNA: TGTGCCAGTAGTATAACTAGCGGGAGTGATACGCAGTATTTT.

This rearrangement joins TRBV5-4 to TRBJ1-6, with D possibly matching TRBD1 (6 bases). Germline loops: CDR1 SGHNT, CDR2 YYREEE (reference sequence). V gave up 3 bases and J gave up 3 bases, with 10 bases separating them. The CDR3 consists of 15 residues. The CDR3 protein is CASSSQGNYNSPLHF. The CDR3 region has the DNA TGTGCCAGCAGCTCCCAGGGGAACTATAATTCACCCCTCCACTTT.

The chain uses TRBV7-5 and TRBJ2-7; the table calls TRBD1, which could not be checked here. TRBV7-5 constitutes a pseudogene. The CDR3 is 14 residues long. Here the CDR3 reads CVRSGMSRAYEQYF. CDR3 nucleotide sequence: TGTGTCAGAAGTGGGATGAGCAGGGCCTACGAGCAGTACTTC.